A selection of T cell receptor beta chains follows, all from one sample in a study of metastatic and nonmetastatic thyroid tumors. TCRdb recomputed clones from the PCR reads via MiXCR. The sample includes 90,000 or so clones, 8.6% of them seen just once. Material: blood. The receptors derive from a female donor with papillary thyroid cancer or a benign thyroid nodule (not recorded which). Some clones in this sample may be carry-over from other donors' samples. CDR3s include the opening cysteine and the closing phenylalanine or tryptophan. Fields, in order: V gene, D gene, J gene, clone size, CDR3 protein, CDR3 DNA. The D gene is left open where the match is weak. The listing skips clone size in some rows; elsewhere it reads once, few, many or a size class.

V gene: TRBV5-1; D gene: TRBD1; J gene: TRBJ1-2; clone size: -; CDR3 protein: CASSLGGVTGALIF; CDR3 DNA: TGCGCCAGCAGCTTGGGGGGAGTGACAGGGGCATTGATCTTC
V gene: TRBV12-3/TRBV12-4; D gene: -; J gene: TRBJ1-4; clone size: many; CDR3 protein: CASSLSATNEKLFF; CDR3 DNA: TGTGCCAGCAGTTTATCGGCAACTAATGAAAAACTGTTTTTT
V gene: TRBV2; D gene: -; J gene: TRBJ2-5; clone size: many; CDR3 protein: CASSEALARVGETQYF; CDR3 DNA: TGTGCCAGCAGTGAAGCGCTTGCGAGAGTAGGGGAGACCCAGTACTTC
V gene: TRBV7-9; D gene: TRBD1; J gene: TRBJ1-1; clone size: many; CDR3 protein: CASSRTGQEAFF; CDR3 DNA: TGTGCCAGCAGCCGGACAGGACAGGAAGCTTTCTTT
V gene: TRBV20-1; D gene: -; J gene: TRBJ2-1; clone size: -; CDR3 protein: CSAMSSYNEQFF; CDR3 DNA: TGCAGTGCTATGAGCTCCTACAATGAGCAGTTCTTC
V gene: TRBV6-1; D gene: TRBD1; J gene: TRBJ1-1; clone size: many; CDR3 protein: CASRTGQGLNTEAFF; CDR3 DNA: TGTGCCAGCAGGACGGGACAGGGATTGAACACTGAAGCTTTCTTT
V gene: TRBV2; D gene: TRBD1; J gene: TRBJ2-2; clone size: many; CDR3 protein: CASHRGDTGELFF; CDR3 DNA: TGTGCCAGCCACAGGGGAGACACCGGGGAGCTGTTTTTT
V gene: TRBV9; D gene: TRBD1; J gene: TRBJ2-2; clone size: many; CDR3 protein: CASRGTGKFKDATGELFF; CDR3 DNA: TGTGCCAGCAGGGGGACAGGGAAATTTAAGGATGCGACCGGGGAGCTGTTTTTT
V gene: TRBV19; D gene: -; J gene: TRBJ1-4; clone size: many; CDR3 protein: CASSATTGGNEKLFF; CDR3 DNA: TGTGCCAGTAGTGCGACCACGGGGGGGAATGAAAAACTGTTTTTT
V gene: TRBV6-2/TRBV6-3; D gene: TRBD2; J gene: TRBJ2-3; clone size: many; CDR3 protein: CASRSSGDTDTQYF; CDR3 DNA: TGTGCCAGCAGATCTAGCGGGGACACAGATACGCAGTATTTT
V gene: TRBV25-1; D gene: -; J gene: TRBJ2-7; clone size: many; CDR3 protein: CASSDQLTYEQYF; CDR3 DNA: TGTGCCAGCAGTGATCAGCTGACCTACGAGCAGTACTTC
V gene: TRBV6-1; D gene: -; J gene: TRBJ2-6; clone size: many; CDR3 protein: CASSLDSSGANVLTF; CDR3 DNA: TGTGCCAGCAGTTTGGACAGCTCTGGGGCCAACGTCCTGACTTTC
V gene: TRBV20-1; D gene: -; J gene: TRBJ2-3; clone size: many; CDR3 protein: CSARDPAGLSTDTQYF; CDR3 DNA: TGCAGTGCTAGAGATCCCGCGGGGCTGAGCACAGATACGCAGTATTTT
V gene: TRBV3-1; D gene: TRBD2; J gene: TRBJ2-5; clone size: few; CDR3 protein: CASSQAGGPRETQYF; CDR3 DNA: TGTGCCAGCAGCCAAGCGGGGGGGCCGAGGGAGACCCAGTACTTC
V gene: TRBV4-1; D gene: TRBD1; J gene: TRBJ2-3; clone size: many; CDR3 protein: CASSQRARDRSTDTQYF; CDR3 DNA: TGCGCCAGCAGCCAAAGAGCTCGGGACAGAAGCACAGATACGCAGTATTTT
V gene: TRBV5-4; D gene: -; J gene: TRBJ2-1; clone size: many; CDR3 protein: CASSLPLPNEQFF; CDR3 DNA: TGTGCCAGCAGCTTACCTCTCCCCAATGAGCAGTTCTTC
V gene: TRBV20-1; D gene: TRBD1; J gene: TRBJ2-7; clone size: -; CDR3 protein: CSASDLGQGSYEQYF; CDR3 DNA: TGCAGTGCTAGCGACTTGGGACAGGGCTCATACGAGCAGTACTTC
V gene: TRBV10-2; D gene: TRBD1; J gene: TRBJ1-2; clone size: many; CDR3 protein: CAVTGTDGYTF; CDR3 DNA: TGCGCCGTCACCGGGACAGATGGCTACACCTTC
V gene: TRBV5-4; D gene: -; J gene: TRBJ2-2; clone size: many; CDR3 protein: CASSSILISWPGELFF; CDR3 DNA: TGTGCCAGCAGCTCGATTCTTATTAGCTGGCCCGGGGAGCTGTTTTTT
V gene: TRBV3-1; D gene: -; J gene: TRBJ2-5; clone size: -; CDR3 protein: CASSHRDLQETQYF; CDR3 DNA: TGTGCCAGCAGCCACCGGGACCTCCAAGAGACCCAGTACTTC
V gene: TRBV4-1; D gene: -; J gene: TRBJ1-6; clone size: many; CDR3 protein: CASSQVSNSPLHF; CDR3 DNA: TGCGCCAGCAGCCAGGTGTCGAATTCACCCCTCCACTTT
V gene: TRBV4-2; D gene: TRBD2; J gene: TRBJ2-2; clone size: many; CDR3 protein: CASSQGLAENTGELFF; CDR3 DNA: TGTGCCAGCAGCCAGGGACTAGCGGAGAACACCGGGGAGCTGTTTTTT
V gene: TRBV27; D gene: TRBD1; J gene: TRBJ1-1; clone size: many; CDR3 protein: CASKRQGVTEAFF; CDR3 DNA: TGTGCCAGCAAGCGTCAGGGGGTTACTGAAGCTTTCTTT
V gene: TRBV27; D gene: TRBD1; J gene: TRBJ2-3; clone size: many; CDR3 protein: CASSFWGQGVTDTQYF; CDR3 DNA: TGTGCCAGCAGTTTTTGGGGACAGGGGGTAACAGATACGCAGTATTTT
V gene: TRBV6-5; D gene: -; J gene: TRBJ1-1; clone size: few; CDR3 protein: CASSFRVTNTEAFF; CDR3 DNA: TGTGCCAGCAGTTTTCGGGTTACGAACACTGAAGCTTTCTTT
V gene: TRBV9; D gene: -; J gene: TRBJ1-4; clone size: many; CDR3 protein: CASSVEVGANEKLFF; CDR3 DNA: TGTGCCAGCAGCGTCGAGGTCGGGGCTAATGAAAAACTGTTTTTT
V gene: TRBV2; D gene: -; J gene: TRBJ2-1; clone size: many; CDR3 protein: CASRAGRDNEQFF; CDR3 DNA: TGTGCCAGCAGGGCGGGCCGGGACAATGAGCAGTTCTTC